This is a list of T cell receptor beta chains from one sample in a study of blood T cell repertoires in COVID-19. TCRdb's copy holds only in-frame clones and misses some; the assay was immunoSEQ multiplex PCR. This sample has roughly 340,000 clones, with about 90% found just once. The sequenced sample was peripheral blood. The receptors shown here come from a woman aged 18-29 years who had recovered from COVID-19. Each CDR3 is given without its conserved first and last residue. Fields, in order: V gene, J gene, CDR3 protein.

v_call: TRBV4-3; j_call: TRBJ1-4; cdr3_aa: ASSQVLRQSNEKLF
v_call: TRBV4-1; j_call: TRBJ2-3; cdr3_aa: ASSPTREDTQY
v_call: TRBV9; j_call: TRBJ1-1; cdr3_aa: ASSVDAGREGVGAF
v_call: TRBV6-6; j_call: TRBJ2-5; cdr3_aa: ASSSFSETQY
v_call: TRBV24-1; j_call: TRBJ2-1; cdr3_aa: ATSDPYGYNEQF
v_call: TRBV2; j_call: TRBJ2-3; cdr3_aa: ASDSSGTDTQY
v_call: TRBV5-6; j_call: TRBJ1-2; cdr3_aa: ASSLGNRGQDYGYT
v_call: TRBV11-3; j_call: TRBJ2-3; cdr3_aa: ASSLSGRGRTDTQY
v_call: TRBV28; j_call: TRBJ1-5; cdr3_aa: ASSFGIRDLSNQPQH
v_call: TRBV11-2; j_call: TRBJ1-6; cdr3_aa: ASSPIDIQGALH
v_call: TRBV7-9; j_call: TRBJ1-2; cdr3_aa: ASSPDTRYGYT
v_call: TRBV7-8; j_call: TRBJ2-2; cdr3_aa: ASSLLNTGELF